This T cell receptor (beta chain) emerged from a study of patients and donors after allogeneic stem cell transplantation. TCRdb reprocessed the RT-PCR reads via MiXCR and lists one record per CDR3 protein. This repertoire shows fewer than 500,000 distinct CDR3 sequences, approximately 16% found once; its top ten account for over 6%. This clonotype has ten or more counts. The CDR3 runs 12 residues. The ends lost 5 bases at V and 16 bases at J; junction bases unmatched: 8. The chain uses TRBV12-3 or TRBV12-4 and TRBJ2-1; TRBD1 matches at 10 bases. The sequence derives from a human donor who was either an allogeneic HSCT recipient or a stem cell or donor lymphocyte infusion donor (not recorded which). It is not recorded whose cells these are; they may come from a transplant donor. Sequenced: blood, either unsorted or a sorted T cell fraction (not recorded which). Here the CDR3 reads CASSPRDRGKFF. The CDR3, as DNA: TGTGCCAGCAGTCCCCGGGACAGGGGCAAATTCTTC.